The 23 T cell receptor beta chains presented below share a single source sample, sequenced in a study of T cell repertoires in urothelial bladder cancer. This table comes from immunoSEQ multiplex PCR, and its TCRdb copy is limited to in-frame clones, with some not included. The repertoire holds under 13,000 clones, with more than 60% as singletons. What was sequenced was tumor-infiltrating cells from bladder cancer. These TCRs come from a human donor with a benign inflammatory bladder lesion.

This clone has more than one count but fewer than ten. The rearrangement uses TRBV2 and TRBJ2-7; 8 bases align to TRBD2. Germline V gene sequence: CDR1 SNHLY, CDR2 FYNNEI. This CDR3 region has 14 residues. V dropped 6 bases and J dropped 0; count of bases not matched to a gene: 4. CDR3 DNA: TGTGCCAGCAGGAATAGCGGGAACTCCTACGAGCAGTACTTC. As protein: CASRNSGNSYEQYF. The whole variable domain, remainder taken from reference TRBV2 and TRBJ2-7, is EPEVTQTPSHQVTQMGQEVILRCVPISNHLYFYWYRQILGQKVEFLVSFYNNEISEKSEIFDDQFSVERPDGSNFTLKIRSTKLEDSAMYFCASRNSGNSYEQYFGPGTRLTVT.

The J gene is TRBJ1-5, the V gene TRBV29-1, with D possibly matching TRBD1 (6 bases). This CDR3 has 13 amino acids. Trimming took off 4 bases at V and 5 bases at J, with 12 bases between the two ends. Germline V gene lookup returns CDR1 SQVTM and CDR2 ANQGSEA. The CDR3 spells CSVGGGSDQPQHF. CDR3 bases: TGCAGCGTTGGGGGGGGCAGCGATCAGCCCCAGCATTTT.

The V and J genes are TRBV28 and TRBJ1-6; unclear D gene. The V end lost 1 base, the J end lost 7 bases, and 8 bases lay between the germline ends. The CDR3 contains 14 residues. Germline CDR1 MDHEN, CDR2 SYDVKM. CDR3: CASSLFGRNSPLHF. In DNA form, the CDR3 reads TGTGCCAGCAGTTTATTTGGGCGCAATTCACCCCTCCACTTT.

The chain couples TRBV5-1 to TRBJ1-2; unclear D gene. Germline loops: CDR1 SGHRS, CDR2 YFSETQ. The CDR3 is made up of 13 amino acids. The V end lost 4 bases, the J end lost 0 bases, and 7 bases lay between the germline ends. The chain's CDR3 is CASSPEANYGYTF. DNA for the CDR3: TGCGCCAGCAGCCCAGAAGCTAACTATGGCTACACCTTC. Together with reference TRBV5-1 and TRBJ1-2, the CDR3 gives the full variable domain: KAGVTQTPRYLIKTRGQQVTLSCSPISGHRSVSWYQQTPGQGLQFLFEYFSETQRNKGNFPGRFSGRQFSNSRSEMNVSTLELGDSALYLCASSPEANYGYTFGSGTRLTVV.

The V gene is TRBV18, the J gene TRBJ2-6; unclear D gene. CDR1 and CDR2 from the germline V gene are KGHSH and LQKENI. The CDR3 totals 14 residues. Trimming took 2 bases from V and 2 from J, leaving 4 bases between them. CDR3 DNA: TGTGCCAGCTCACCAGGAGCTGGGGCCAACGTCCTGACTTTC. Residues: CASSPGAGANVLTF.

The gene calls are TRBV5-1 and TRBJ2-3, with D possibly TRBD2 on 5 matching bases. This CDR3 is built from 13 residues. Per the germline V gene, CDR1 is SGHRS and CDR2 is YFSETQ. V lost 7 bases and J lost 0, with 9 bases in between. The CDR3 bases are TGCGCCAGCGCGGGTTCTAGCACAGATACGCAGTATTTT. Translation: CASAGSSTDTQYF.

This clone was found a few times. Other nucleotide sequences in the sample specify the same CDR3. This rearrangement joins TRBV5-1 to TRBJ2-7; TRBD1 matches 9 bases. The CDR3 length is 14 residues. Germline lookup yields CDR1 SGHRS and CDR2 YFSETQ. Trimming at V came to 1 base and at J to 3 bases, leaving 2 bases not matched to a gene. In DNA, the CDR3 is TGCGCCAGCAGCTTGAGGACAGGGGACTACGAGCAGTACTTC. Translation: CASSLRTGDYEQYF.

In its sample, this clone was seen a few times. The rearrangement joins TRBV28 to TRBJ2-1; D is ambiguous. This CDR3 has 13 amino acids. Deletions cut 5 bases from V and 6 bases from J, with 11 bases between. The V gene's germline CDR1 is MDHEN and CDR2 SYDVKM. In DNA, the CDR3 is TGTGCCAGCAGTCAAGACGGATTCAATGAGCAGTTCTTC. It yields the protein CASSQDGFNEQFF.

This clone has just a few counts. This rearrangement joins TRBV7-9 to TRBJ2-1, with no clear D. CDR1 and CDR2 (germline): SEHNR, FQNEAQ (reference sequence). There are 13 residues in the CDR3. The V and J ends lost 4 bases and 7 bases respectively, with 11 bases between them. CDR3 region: CASSYRVGNEQFF. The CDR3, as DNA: TGTGCCAGCAGCTATAGGGTTGGGAATGAGCAGTTCTTC. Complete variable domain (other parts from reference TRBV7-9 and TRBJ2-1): DTGVSQNPRHKITKRGQNVTFRCDPISEHNRLYWYRQTLGQGPEFLTYFQNEAQLEKSRLLSDRFSAERPKGSFSTLEIQRTEQGDSAMYLCASSYRVGNEQFFGPGTRLTVL.

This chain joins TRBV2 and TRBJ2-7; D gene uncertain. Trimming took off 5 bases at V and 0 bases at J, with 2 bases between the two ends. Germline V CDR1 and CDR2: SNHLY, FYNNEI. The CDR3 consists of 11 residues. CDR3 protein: CASSSSYEQYF. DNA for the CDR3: TGTGCCAGCAGTTCCTCCTACGAGCAGTACTTC.

Here the CDR3 DNA reads TGTGCCAGCAGTTTAGACAGGGAATCCTACGAGCAGTACTTC. Translated: CASSLDRESYEQYF. The V gene is TRBV27, the J gene TRBJ2-7; TRBD1 matches 7 bases. The V gene's germline CDR1 is MNHEY and CDR2 SMNVEV (reference sequence). CDR3 length: 14 amino acids. V gave up 2 bases and J gave up 1 base; unmatched junction bases: 2.

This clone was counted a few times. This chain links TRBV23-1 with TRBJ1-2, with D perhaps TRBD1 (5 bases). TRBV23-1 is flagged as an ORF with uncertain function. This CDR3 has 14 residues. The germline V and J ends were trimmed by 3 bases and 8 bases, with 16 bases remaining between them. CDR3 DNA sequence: TGCGCCAGCAGTCATGCGGGTGGACAAGAAGGCTACACCTTC. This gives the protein CASSHAGGQEGYTF.

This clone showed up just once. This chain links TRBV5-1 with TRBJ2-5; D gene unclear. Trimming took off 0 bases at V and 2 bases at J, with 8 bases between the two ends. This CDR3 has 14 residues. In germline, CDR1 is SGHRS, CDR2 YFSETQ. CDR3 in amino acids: CASSLEGTQETQYF. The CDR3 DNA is TGCGCCAGCAGCTTGGAAGGAACACAAGAGACCCAGTACTTC. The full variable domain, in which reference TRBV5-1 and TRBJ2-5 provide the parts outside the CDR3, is KAGVTQTPRYLIKTRGQQVTLSCSPISGHRSVSWYQQTPGQGLQFLFEYFSETQRNKGNFPGRFSGRQFSNSRSEMNVSTLELGDSALYLCASSLEGTQETQYFGPGTRLLVL.

CDR3 residues: CASSVPSGVNSYNEQFF. The DNA for the CDR3 is TGTGCCAGCAGCGTCCCTAGCGGGGTGAACTCCTACAATGAGCAGTTCTTC. This chain connects TRBV9 to TRBJ2-1, with 9 positions matching TRBD2. Germline loops: CDR1 SGDLS, CDR2 YYNGEE. V dropped 2 bases and J dropped 0; count of bases not matched to a gene: 6. CDR3 length: 17 amino acids.

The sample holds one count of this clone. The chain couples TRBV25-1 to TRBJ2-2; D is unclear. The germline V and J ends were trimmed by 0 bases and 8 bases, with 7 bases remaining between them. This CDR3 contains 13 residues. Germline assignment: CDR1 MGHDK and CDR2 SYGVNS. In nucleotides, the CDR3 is TGTGCCAGCAGTGAATATAGGTCTGGGGAGCTGTTTTTT. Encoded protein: CASSEYRSGELFF.

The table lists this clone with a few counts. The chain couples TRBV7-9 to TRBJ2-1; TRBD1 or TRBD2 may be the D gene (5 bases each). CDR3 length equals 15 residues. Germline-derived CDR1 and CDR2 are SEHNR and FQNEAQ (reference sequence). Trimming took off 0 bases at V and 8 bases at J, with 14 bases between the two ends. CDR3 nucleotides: TGTGCCAGCAGCTTAGCCGGGGCGCAGATCGATGAGCAGTTCTTC. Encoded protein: CASSLAGAQIDEQFF.

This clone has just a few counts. For the CDR3, the DNA is TGCGCCAGCAGCCCGGCAGGACTTCCAGACGAGCAGTACTTC. Amino acids: CASSPAGLPDEQYF. This chain uses TRBV5-1 with TRBJ2-7; maybe TRBD2 (5 bases). Germline V gene sequence: CDR1 SGHRS, CDR2 YFSETQ. Trimming stripped 4 bases from V and 5 bases from J, with 16 bases between. The CDR3 loop spans 14 amino acids.

The CDR3 protein is CASSLARFFPTF. The CDR3 coding sequence is TGTGCCAGCAGCCTAGCCCGGTTCTTTCCCACCTTC. The chain employs TRBV14 and TRBJ1-2; the D is unclear. Germline values: CDR1 SGHDN, CDR2 FVKESK. The CDR3 covers 12 residues. The V end was cut by 4 bases, the J end by 13 bases, with 16 bases between.

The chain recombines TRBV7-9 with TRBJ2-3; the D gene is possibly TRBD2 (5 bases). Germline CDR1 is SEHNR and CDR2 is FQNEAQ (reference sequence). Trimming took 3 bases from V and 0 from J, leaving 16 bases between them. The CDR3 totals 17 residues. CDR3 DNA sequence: TGTGCCAGCAGCTTTCAGGCGGGTACCGCTAGCACAGATACGCAGTATTTT. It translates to CASSFQAGTASTDTQYF.

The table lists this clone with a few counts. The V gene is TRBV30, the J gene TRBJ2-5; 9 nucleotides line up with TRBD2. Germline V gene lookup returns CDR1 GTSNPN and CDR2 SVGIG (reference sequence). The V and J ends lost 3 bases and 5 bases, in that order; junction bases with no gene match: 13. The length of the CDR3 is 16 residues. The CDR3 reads CAWSSSGGSIRETQYF. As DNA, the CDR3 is TGTGCCTGGAGCTCCAGCGGGGGGAGCATTCGGGAGACCCAGTACTTC.

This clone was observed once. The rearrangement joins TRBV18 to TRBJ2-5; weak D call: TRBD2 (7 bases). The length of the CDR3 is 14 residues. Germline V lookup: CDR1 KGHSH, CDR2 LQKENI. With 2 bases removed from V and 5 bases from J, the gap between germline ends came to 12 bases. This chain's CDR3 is CASSPGGGGETQYF. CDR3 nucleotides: TGTGCCAGCTCACCAGGAGGGGGAGGGGAGACCCAGTACTTC.

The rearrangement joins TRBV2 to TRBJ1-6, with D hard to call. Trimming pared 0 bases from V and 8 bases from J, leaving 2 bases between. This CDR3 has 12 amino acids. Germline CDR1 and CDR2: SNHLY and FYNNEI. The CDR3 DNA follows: TGTGCCAGCAGTGAAGCCTATTCACCCCTCCACTTT. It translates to CASSEAYSPLHF. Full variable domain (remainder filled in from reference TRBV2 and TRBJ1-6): EPEVTQTPSHQVTQMGQEVILRCVPISNHLYFYWYRQILGQKVEFLVSFYNNEISEKSEIFDDQFSVERPDGSNFTLKIRSTKLEDSAMYFCASSEAYSPLHFGNGTRLTVT.

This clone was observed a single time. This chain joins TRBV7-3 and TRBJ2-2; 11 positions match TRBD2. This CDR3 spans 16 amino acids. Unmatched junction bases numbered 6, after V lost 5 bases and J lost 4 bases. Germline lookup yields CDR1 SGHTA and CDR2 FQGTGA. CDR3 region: CASSPSSGGFTGELFF. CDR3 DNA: TGTGCCAGCAGCCCCTCTAGCGGGGGGTTCACCGGGGAGCTGTTTTTT.